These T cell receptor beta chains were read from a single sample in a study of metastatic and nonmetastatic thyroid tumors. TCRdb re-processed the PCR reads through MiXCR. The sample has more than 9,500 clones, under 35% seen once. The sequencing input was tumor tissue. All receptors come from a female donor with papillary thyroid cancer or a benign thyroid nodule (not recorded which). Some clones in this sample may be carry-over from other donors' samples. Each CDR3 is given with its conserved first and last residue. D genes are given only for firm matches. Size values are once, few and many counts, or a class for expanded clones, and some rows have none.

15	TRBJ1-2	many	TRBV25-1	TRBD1	CASSETRDSYYGYTF	TGTGCCAGCAGTGAAACGCGGGACAGTTATTATGGCTACACCTTC
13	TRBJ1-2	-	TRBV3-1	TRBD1	CASTPEGARGYTF	TGTGCCAGCACCCCAGAGGGGGCGAGGGGCTACACCTTC
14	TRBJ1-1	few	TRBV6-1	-	CASSRYGSNTEAFF	TGTGCCAGCAGCCGGTATGGGTCGAACACTGAAGCTTTCTTT
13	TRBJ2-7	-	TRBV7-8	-	CASSLGDFREQYF	TGTGCCAGCAGCTTAGGGGACTTTAGAGAGCAGTACTTC
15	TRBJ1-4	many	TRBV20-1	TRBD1	CSAHHPGQGTEKLFF	TGCAGTGCACACCACCCGGGACAGGGGACTGAAAAACTGTTTTTT
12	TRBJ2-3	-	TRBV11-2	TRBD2	CASSSSGDLQYF	TGTGCCAGCAGCTCTAGCGGGGATTTGCAGTATTTT
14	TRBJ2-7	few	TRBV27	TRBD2	CASREGRGAYEQYF	TGTGCCAGCAGGGAGGGACGGGGGGCCTACGAGCAGTACTTC
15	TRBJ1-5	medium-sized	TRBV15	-	CATSRERGYGQPQHF	TGTGCCACCAGCAGAGAGAGAGGGTATGGTCAGCCCCAGCATTTT
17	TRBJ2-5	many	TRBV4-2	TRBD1	CASSQDIEGGIVETQYF	TGTGCCAGCAGCCAAGATATAGAAGGGGGCATTGTGGAGACCCAGTACTTC
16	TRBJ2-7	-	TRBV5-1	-	CASSSAGVGGTYEQYF	TGCGCCAGCAGCTCAGCTGGGGTGGGAGGTACCTACGAGCAGTACTTC
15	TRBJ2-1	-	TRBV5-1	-	CASSLEDSSYNEQFF	TGCGCCAGCAGCTTGGAGGACAGTTCCTACAATGAGCAGTTCTTC
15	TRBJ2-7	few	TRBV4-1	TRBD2	CASSQDPGGDYEQYF	TGCGCCAGCAGCCAAGATCCGGGAGGGGACTACGAGCAGTACTTC
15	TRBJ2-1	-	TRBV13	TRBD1	CASIISGDRKNEQFF	TGTGCCAGCATCATTAGTGGGGACAGAAAGAATGAGCAGTTCTTC
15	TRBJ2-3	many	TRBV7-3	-	CASSLSPAGTDTQYF	TGTGCCAGCAGTCTCAGCCCTGCGGGAACAGATACGCAGTATTTT
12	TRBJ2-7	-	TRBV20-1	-	CGAPDTDYEQYF	TGCGGTGCTCCGGACACCGACTACGAGCAGTACTTC
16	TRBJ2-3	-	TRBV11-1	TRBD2	CASSVLAGGPTDTQYF	TGTGCCAGCAGCGTATTAGCGGGAGGGCCAACAGATACGCAGTATTTT
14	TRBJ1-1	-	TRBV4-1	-	CASSQDYFGGGAFF	TGCGCCAGCAGCCAAGATTATTTCGGGGGTGGGGCTTTCTTT
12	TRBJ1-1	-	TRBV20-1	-	CSAREAGYEAFF	TGCAGTGCTAGAGAAGCAGGCTATGAAGCTTTCTTT
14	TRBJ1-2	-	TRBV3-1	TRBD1	CASSHRGDNYGYTF	TGTGCCAGCAGCCACAGGGGGGATAACTATGGCTACACCTTC
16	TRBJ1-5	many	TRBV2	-	CASSGGWGVSNQPQHF	TGTGCCAGCAGTGGGGGGTGGGGGGTGAGCAATCAGCCCCAGCATTTT
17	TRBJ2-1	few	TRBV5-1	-	CASSPPGWESTYNEQFF	TGCGCCAGCAGCCCCCCAGGGTGGGAGAGCACCTACAATGAGCAGTTCTTC
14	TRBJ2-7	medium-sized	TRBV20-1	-	CSATRDGYSYEQYF	TGCAGTGCAACCCGGGACGGTTACTCCTACGAGCAGTACTTC
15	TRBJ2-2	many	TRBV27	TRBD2	CASKRLAGVSGELFF	TGTGCCAGCAAAAGACTAGCGGGAGTTTCCGGGGAGCTGTTTTTT
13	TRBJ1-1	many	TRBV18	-	CASSAVGGTEAFF	TGTGCCAGCTCCGCGGTCGGCGGCACTGAAGCTTTCTTT
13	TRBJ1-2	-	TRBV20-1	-	CSASSYGAYGYTF	TGCAGTGCTTCTTCATACGGGGCCTATGGCTACACCTTC
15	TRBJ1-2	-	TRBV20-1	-	CSASGTAFLNYGYTF	TGCAGTGCTAGCGGGACGGCCTTTCTTAACTATGGCTACACCTTC
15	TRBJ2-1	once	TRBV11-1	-	CASSFRTNSYNEQFF	TGTGCCAGCAGCTTTAGGACAAACTCCTACAATGAGCAGTTCTTC
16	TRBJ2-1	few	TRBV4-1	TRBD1	CASSQPQGYSYNEQFF	TGCGCCAGCAGCCAACCACAGGGGTATTCCTACAATGAGCAGTTCTTC
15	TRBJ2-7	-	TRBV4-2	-	CASSLRPGGPNEQYF	TGTGCCAGCAGCCTGCGTCCCGGGGGGCCGAACGAGCAGTACTTC
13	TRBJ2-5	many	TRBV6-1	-	CASEVQGGETQYF	TGTGCCAGCGAAGTACAGGGAGGAGAGACCCAGTACTTC
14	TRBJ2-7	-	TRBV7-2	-	CASSLPPSDYEQYF	TGTGCCAGCAGCCTCCCCCCTAGCGACTACGAGCAGTACTTC
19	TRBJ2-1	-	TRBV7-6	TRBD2	CASSSCLGASGESYNEQFF	TGTGCCAGCAGCTCCTGCCTCGGGGCTAGCGGAGAATCCTACAATGAGCAGTTCTTC
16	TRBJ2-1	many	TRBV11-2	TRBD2	CASSASTSGRALEQFF	TGTGCCAGCAGCGCTAGCACTAGCGGGAGGGCCCTTGAGCAGTTCTTC
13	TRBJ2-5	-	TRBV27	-	CASSLVGLGTQYF	TGTGCCAGCAGCCTAGTGGGGTTGGGGACCCAGTACTTC
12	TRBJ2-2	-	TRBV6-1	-	CASSSTAGELFF	TGTGCCAGCAGTAGTACCGCCGGGGAGCTGTTTTTT
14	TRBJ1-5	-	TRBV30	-	CAWSVDRTNQPQHF	TGTGCCTGGAGTGTGGACAGAACAAATCAGCCCCAGCATTTT
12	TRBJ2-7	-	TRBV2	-	CASSSGNYEQYF	TGTGCCAGCAGTTCAGGAAACTACGAGCAGTACTTC
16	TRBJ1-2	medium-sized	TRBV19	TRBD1	CASSKTGTGALYGYTF	TGTGCCAGTAGTAAAACCGGGACAGGAGCACTCTATGGCTACACCTTC
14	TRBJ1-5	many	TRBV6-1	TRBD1	CASSQGTGIQPQHF	TGTGCCAGCAGCCAAGGGACAGGGATTCAGCCCCAGCATTTT
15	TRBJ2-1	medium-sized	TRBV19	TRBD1	CASSQRDRVYNEQFF	TGTGCCAGTAGTCAGCGGGACAGGGTTTACAATGAGCAGTTCTTC
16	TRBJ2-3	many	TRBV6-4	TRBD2	CASRSGLAGAIDTQYF	TGTGCCAGCAGGTCGGGACTAGCGGGAGCCATAGATACGCAGTATTTT
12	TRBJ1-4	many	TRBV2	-	CASSETRRKLFF	TGTGCCAGCAGTGAAACGAGGAGGAAACTGTTTTTT
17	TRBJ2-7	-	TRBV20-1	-	CSARPLGGGPSSYEQYF	TGCAGTGCTAGGCCCTTGGGGGGGGGCCCAAGCTCCTACGAGCAGTACTTC
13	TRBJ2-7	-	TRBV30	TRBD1	CAWSLGQIYEQYF	TGTGCCTGGAGCCTGGGACAGATCTACGAGCAGTACTTC
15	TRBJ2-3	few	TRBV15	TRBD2	CATSSSREGADTQYF	TGTGCCACCAGCAGTAGCCGGGAGGGAGCCGATACGCAGTATTTT
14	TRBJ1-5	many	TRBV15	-	CATSHQGGGQPQHF	TGTGCCACCAGCCACCAAGGGGGAGGCCAGCCCCAGCATTTT